What follows is one T cell receptor (beta chain) and its context. Its matching antigen is unknown. Sequenced by immunoSEQ multiplex PCR; TCRdb stores in-frame clones only, minus some. This table has 5,500 to 7,000 clones, around 70% appearing once. These data are taken from a study of early stage breast cancer tumors. In the study overall: Around 10-fold was the mean read coverage per sample. Whole-study results and caveats: Blood repertoires resembled normal breast more than tumor.

The germline CDR1 and CDR2 sequences are MNHEY and SVGAGI. There are 12 residues in the CDR3. V was cut by 5 bases and J by 2 bases, with 6 bases left in between. This TCR derives from a person in their forties with breast cancer. The chain links TRBV6-5 to TRBJ1-2, with D possibly TRBD1 on 6 matching bases. Sample: normal breast tissue next to the tumor. The CDR3 is CASSDRNYGYTF. The DNA of the CDR3 is TGTGCCAGCAGTGACAGGAACTATGGCTACACCTTC.